Below are 10 T cell receptor beta chains sequenced from a single sample in a study of neurological immune-mediated disorders. MiXCR was run by TCRdb on the 5' RACE reads, yielding one entry per CDR3 protein. This table has about 37,000 distinct CDR3 sequences, more than 9% appearing once. Sequenced material: CD4+ T cells from blood. Receptors originate from a young woman with HTLV-1-associated myelopathy (HAM/TSP).

The table lists this clonotype with many counts. V and J are TRBV18 and TRBJ1-1; D perhaps matches TRBD1 (5 bases). The germline CDR1 and CDR2 sequences are KGHSH and LQKENI. V was cut by 0 bases and J by 4 bases, with 18 bases left in between. The CDR3 runs 17 residues. CDR3 protein: CASSPPSRRSGFTEAFF. The CDR3 bases are TGTGCCAGCTCACCACCGAGTCGGCGTTCAGGGTTCACTGAAGCTTTCTTT.

Ten or more counts support this clonotype. V and J are TRBV3-1 and TRBJ2-7; D perhaps matches TRBD2 (6 bases). The CDR3 consists of 19 residues. V gave up 4 bases and J gave up 1 base, with 26 bases separating them. Germline assignment: CDR1 LGHDT and CDR2 YNNKEL (reference sequence). The CDR3 sequence is CASSPTRALGGAFSYEQYF. The CDR3 DNA reads TGTGCCAGCAGCCCCACCCGGGCCTTAGGAGGGGCTTTTTCCTACGAGCAGTACTTC.

In its sample, this clonotype was seen many times. The chain employs TRBV5-1 and TRBJ1-2; D possibly corresponds to TRBD1 (6 bases). Germline assignment: CDR1 SGHRS and CDR2 YFSETQ. The CDR3 spans 16 residues. Trimming took off 1 base at V and 5 bases at J, with 18 bases between the two ends. This CDR3 is CASSLSTGRAGYGYTF. The CDR3 coding sequence is TGCGCCAGCAGCTTGAGTACAGGGCGCGCAGGGTATGGCTACACCTTC.

There are many counts of this clonotype. The rearrangement joins TRBV4-1 to TRBJ2-1; D may be TRBD2 (5 bases). CDR1 MGHRA and CDR2 YSYEKL come from the germline V gene. V lost 1 base and J 3 bases, leaving 16 bases between the germline ends. This CDR3 is built from 17 residues. The CDR3 region has the DNA TGCGCCAGCAGCCAAGTTGGGCGTTCCCGGGGCTACAATGAGCAGTTCTTC. Translation: CASSQVGRSRGYNEQFF.

This clonotype was counted many times. The chain couples TRBV20-1 to TRBJ1-2, with D possibly matching TRBD1 (5 bases). The V end was cut by 3 bases, the J end by 5 bases, with 13 bases between. From germline, CDR1 is DFQATT and CDR2 SNEGSKA (reference sequence). The length of the CDR3 is 13 residues. In DNA, the CDR3 is TGCAGTGCTAGTCAGGGTCCTGGTTATGGCTACACCTTC. Translated, it gives CSASQGPGYGYTF.

This clonotype occurred many times. J is TRBJ2-5 and V is TRBV20-1; D remains ambiguous. Between the trimmed V and J ends, which lost 4 bases and 5 bases, there was a span of 17 bases. The CDR3 covers 14 residues. Germline V CDR1 and CDR2: DFQATT, SNEGSKA (reference sequence). CDR3 DNA: TGCAGTGCTACAGCACCCCCCGCCCGGGAGACCCAGTACTTC. This encodes CSATAPPARETQYF.

The V and J genes are TRBV12-3 or TRBV12-4 and TRBJ1-1; TRBD1 aligns across 8 bases. The CDR3 is made up of 16 amino acids. J lost 0 bases, V lost 6 bases, and 9 bases had no gene match. In DNA, the CDR3 is TGTGCCAGCAGCGTCAGACAGGGGACGTTGAACACTGAAGCTTTCTTT. It codes for CASSVRQGTLNTEAFF.

This clonotype was observed many times. This chain links TRBV5-1 with TRBJ2-2; 8 bases fit TRBD1. Germline V gene sequence: CDR1 SGHRS, CDR2 YFSETQ. V lost 7 bases to trimming and J lost 4 bases; unmatched junction nucleotides: 9. The CDR3 is made up of 15 amino acids. The CDR3 sequence: CASGTGGRSTGELFF. DNA for the CDR3: TGCGCCAGCGGAACAGGGGGACGGAGCACCGGGGAGCTGTTTTTT.

This clonotype was seen repeatedly, ten times or more. This chain joins TRBV19 and TRBJ1-5; 8 bases map to TRBD1. This CDR3 is built from 14 residues. The V gene end was trimmed by 6 bases and the J gene end by 5 bases; junction bases not matched to a gene: 6. Germline CDR1 is LNHDA and CDR2 is SQIVND (reference sequence). The CDR3 nucleotides are TGTGCCAGTAGATCAGGGGGCGGATATCAGCCCCAGCATTTT. It codes for CASRSGGGYQPQHF.

This clonotype was seen many times. The chain couples TRBV20-1 to TRBJ2-1; D may match TRBD1 or TRBD2 (5 bases each). V lost 4 bases, J lost 0 bases, and 10 bases lay in between. Germline values: CDR1 DFQATT, CDR2 SNEGSKA (reference sequence). CDR3 length: 14 amino acids. The CDR3 sequence: CSAKTADSYNEQFF. The DNA for the CDR3 is TGCAGTGCTAAGACAGCGGACTCCTACAATGAGCAGTTCTTC.